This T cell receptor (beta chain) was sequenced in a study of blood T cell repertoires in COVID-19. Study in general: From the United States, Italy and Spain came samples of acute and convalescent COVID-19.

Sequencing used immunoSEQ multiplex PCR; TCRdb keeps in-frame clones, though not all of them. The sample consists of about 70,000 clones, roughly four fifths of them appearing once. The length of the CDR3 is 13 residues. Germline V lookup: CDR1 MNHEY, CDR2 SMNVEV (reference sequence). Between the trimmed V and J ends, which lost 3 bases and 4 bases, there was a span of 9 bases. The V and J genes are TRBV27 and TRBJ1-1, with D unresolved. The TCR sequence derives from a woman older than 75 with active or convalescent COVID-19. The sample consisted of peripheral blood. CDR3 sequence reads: CASSLDGGTEAFF. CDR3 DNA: TGTGCCAGCAGTTTGGATGGAGGCACTGAAGCTTTCTTT.